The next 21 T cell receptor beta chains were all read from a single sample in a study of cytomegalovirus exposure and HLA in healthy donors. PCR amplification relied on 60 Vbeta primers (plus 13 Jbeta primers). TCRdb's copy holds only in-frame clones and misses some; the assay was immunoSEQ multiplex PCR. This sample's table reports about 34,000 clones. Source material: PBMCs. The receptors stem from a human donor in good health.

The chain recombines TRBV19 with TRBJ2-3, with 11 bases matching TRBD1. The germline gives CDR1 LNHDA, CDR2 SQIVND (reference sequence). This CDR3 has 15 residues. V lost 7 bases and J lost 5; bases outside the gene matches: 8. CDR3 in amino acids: CASTRGTGGGDTQYF. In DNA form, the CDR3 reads TGTGCCAGTACCCGCGGGACAGGGGGTGGAGATACGCAGTATTTT.

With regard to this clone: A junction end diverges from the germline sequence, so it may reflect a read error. CDR3 nucleotides: TGTGCCGGGAGAGGTGGGGGAGGTGTATCCGGGGAGCTGTTTTTT. Its protein product is CAGRGGGGVSGELFF. The genes are TRBV30 and TRBJ2-2, with TRBD2 as a possible D gene (6 bases). In germline, CDR1 is GTSNPN, CDR2 SVGIG (reference sequence). The CDR3 is 15 residues long.

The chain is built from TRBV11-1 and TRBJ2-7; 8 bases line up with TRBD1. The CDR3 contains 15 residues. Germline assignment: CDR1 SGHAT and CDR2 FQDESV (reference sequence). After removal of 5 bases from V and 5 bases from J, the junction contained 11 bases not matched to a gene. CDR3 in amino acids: CASSDLGQGVNEQYF. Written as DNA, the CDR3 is TGTGCCAGCAGCGACCTCGGACAGGGAGTCAACGAGCAGTACTTC.

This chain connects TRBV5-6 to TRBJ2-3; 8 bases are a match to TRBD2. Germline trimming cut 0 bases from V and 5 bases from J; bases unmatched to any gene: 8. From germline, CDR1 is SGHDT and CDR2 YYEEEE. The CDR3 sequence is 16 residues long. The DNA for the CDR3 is TGTGCCAGCAGCTTGGAGGTTCGGGGGGGCATAGATACGCAGTATTTT. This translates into CASSLEVRGGIDTQYF.

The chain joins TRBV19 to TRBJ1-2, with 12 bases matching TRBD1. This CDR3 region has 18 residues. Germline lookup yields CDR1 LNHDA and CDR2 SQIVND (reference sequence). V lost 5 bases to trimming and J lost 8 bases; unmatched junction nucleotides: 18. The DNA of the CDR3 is TGTGCCAGTAGTGATTTTCGGGACAGGGGGCGCTTCGGTCAGGGCTACACCTTC. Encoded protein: CASSDFRDRGRFGQGYTF.

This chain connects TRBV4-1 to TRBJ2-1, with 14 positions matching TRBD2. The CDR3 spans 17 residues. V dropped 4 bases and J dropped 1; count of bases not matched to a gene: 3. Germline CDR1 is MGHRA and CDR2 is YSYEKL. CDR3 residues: CASSLTSGGGSYNEQFF. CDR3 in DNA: TGCGCCAGCAGCCTGACTAGCGGGGGGGGGTCCTACAATGAGCAGTTCTTC.

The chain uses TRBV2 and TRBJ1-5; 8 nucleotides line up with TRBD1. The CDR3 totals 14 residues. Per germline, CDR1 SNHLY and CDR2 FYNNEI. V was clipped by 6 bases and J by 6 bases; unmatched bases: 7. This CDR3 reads CASSATGESQPQHF. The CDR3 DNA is TGTGCCAGCAGCGCGACAGGGGAAAGTCAGCCCCAGCATTTT.

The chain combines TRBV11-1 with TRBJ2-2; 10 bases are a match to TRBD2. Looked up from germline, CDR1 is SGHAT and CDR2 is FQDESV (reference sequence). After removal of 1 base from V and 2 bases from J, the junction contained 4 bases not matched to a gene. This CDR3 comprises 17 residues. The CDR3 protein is CASSLGLAGVNTGELFF. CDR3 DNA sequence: TGTGCCAGCAGCTTAGGGCTAGCGGGAGTAAACACCGGGGAGCTGTTTTTT.

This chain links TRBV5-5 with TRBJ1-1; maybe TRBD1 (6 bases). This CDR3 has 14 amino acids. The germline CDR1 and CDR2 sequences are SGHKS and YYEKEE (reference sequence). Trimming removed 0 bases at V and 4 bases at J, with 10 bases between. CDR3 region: CASSLGGGPTEAFF. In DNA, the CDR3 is TGTGCCAGCAGCTTGGGCGGGGGGCCCACTGAAGCTTTCTTT.

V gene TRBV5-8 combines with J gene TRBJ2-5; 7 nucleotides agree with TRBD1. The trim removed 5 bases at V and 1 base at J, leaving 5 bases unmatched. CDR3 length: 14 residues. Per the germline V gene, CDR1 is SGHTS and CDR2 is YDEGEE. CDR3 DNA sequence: TGTGCCAGCAGGGTGACAGGGATCCAAGAGACCCAGTACTTC. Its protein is CASRVTGIQETQYF.

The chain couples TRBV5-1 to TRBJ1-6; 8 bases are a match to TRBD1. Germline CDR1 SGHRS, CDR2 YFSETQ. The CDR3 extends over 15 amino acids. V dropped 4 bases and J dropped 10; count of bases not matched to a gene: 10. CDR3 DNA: TGCGCCAGCAGCGCCGAAACAACAGGGGGATCACCCCTCCACTTT. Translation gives CASSAETTGGSPLHF.

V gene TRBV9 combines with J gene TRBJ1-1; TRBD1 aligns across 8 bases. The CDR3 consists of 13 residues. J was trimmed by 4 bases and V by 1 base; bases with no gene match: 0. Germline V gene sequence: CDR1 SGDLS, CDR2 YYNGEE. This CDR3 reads CASSVTGGTEAFF. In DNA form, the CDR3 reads TGTGCCAGCAGCGTAACAGGGGGCACTGAAGCTTTCTTT.

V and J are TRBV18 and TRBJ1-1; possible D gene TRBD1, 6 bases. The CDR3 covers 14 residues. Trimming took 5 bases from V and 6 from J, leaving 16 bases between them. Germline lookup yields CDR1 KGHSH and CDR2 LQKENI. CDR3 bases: TGTGCCAGCTCAGGGGGGGGCGCTTCGGCTGAAGCTTTCTTT. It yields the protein CASSGGGASAEAFF. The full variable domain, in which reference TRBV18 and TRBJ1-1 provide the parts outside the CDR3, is NAGVMQNPRHLVRRRGQEARLRCSPMKGHSHVYWYRQLPEEGLKFMVYLQKENIIDESGMPKERFSAEFPKEGPSILRIQQVVRGDSAAYFCASSGGGASAEAFFGQGTRLTVV.

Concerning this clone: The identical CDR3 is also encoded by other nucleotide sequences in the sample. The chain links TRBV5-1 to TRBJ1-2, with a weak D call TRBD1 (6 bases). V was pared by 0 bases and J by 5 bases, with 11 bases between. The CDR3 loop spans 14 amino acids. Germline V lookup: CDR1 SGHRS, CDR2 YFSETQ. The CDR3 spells CASSLGQGRYGYTF. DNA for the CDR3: TGCGCCAGCAGCTTGGGTCAGGGGCGGTATGGCTACACCTTC.

CDR3 DNA: TGCGCCAGCAGCCCGGGACAGCTCTATGGCTACACCTTC. Translated, it gives CASSPGQLYGYTF. The chain employs TRBV5-1 and TRBJ1-2; 7 bases are shared with TRBD1. V lost 4 bases and J lost 4; bases outside the gene matches: 4. The CDR3 covers 13 residues. Per the germline V gene, CDR1 is SGHRS and CDR2 is YFSETQ. Based on the CDR3 plus reference TRBV5-1 and TRBJ1-2, the full variable domain is KAGVTQTPRYLIKTRGQQVTLSCSPISGHRSVSWYQQTPGQGLQFLFEYFSETQRNKGNFPGRFSGRQFSNSRSEMNVSTLELGDSALYLCASSPGQLYGYTFGSGTRLTVV.

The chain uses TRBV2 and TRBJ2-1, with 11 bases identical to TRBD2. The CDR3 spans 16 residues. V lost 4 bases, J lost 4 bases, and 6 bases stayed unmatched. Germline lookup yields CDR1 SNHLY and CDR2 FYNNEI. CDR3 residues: CASSGPGTSGYNEQFF. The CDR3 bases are TGTGCCAGCAGTGGTCCCGGGACTAGCGGTTACAATGAGCAGTTCTTC.

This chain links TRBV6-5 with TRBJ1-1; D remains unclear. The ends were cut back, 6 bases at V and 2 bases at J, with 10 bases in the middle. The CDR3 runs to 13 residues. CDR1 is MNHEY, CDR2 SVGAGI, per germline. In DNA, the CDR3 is TGTGCCAGCAGGCCCCCAGGCAACACTGAAGCTTTCTTT. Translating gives CASRPPGNTEAFF.

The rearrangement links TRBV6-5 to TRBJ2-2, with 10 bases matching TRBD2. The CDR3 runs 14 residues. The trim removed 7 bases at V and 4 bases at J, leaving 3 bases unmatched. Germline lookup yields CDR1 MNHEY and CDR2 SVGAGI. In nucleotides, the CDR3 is TGTGCCAGCATAGCGGGGGGACCCACCGGGGAGCTGTTTTTT. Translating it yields CASIAGGPTGELFF.

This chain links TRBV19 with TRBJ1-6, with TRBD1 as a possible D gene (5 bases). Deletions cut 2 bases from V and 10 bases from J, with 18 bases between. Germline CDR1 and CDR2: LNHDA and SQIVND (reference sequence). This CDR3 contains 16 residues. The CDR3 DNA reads TGTGCCAGTAGTATAATCCCGGACAATGCGGCATCACCCCTCCACTTT. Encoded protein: CASSIIPDNAASPLHF.

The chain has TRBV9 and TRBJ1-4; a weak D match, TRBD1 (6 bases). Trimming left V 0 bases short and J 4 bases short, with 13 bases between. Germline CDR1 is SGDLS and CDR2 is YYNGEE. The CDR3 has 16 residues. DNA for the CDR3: TGTGCCAGCAGCGTAGGGGGGGGCAGGTTTAATGAAAAACTGTTTTTT. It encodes CASSVGGGRFNEKLFF.

The CDR3 coding sequence is TGTGCCAGCAGTTATCAGGGGGGGAACACTGAAGCTTTCTTT. Encoded protein: CASSYQGGNTEAFF. The chain carries TRBV6-6 and TRBJ1-1; 7 nucleotides line up with TRBD1. This CDR3 contains 14 residues. Germline CDR1 MNHNY, CDR2 SVGAGI (reference sequence). The J segment lost 1 base and the V segment lost 3 bases, leaving 2 bases of the junction unmatched.